These 28 T cell receptor delta chains share one sample of origin, sequenced in a study of gamma-delta chains in newborns, infants, children. TCRdb used CATT to re-call clones from the reads. This sample has a few thousand delta-chain clones; approximately 0.55% occur once, and the top ten carry around a sixth. Sequencing used blood. These receptors all come from a child who was a newborn, infant or young child, either healthy, febrile or measles-vaccinated (not recorded which).

This clone showed up just a few times. One end of the junction is discordant with germline, which a read error may explain. The rearrangement uses TRDV2 and TRDJ2, with D maybe TRDD3 (6 bases). CDR3 size: 15 residues. CDR1 is GEAIGNYY and CDR2 is EKD in the germline V gene. CDR3 in amino acids: CACDTVGAKAAHLFF. CDR3 in DNA: TGTGCCTGTGACACTGTGGGGGCCAAGGCAGCACACCTCTTCTTT.

This clone has a handful of counts. Relative to the germline gene, one junction end is altered; a read error may explain this. The chain joins TRDV2 to TRDJ3; TRDD3 agrees at 9 bases. Germline lookup yields CDR1 GEAIGNYY and CDR2 EKD. The CDR3 contains 18 residues. The CDR3 DNA reads TGTGCCTATGACCTACTGGGGGACGACTCCTGGGACGCCCGACAGATGTTTTTC. Translated, it gives CAYDLLGDDSWDARQMFF.

Notes on this clone: It differs at one base from a far larger clone, so likely a read error. J is TRDJ3 and V is TRDV2; 7 bases fit TRDD3. CDR1 GEAIGNYY and CDR2 EKD come from the germline V gene. The CDR3 has 17 amino acids. The CDR3 spells CACDTWGSSWDARQMFF. CDR3 bases: TGTGCCTGTGACACCTGGGGGAGCTCCTGGGACGCCCGACAGATGTTTTTC.

By share, this clone ranks as medium-sized. Other nucleotide sequences in the sample specify the same CDR3. This rearrangement joins TRDV2 to TRDJ3, with TRDD3 matching over 11 bases. This CDR3 region has 21 residues. CDR1 and CDR2 (germline): GEAIGNYY, EKD. V gave up 3 bases and J gave up 0 bases; unmatched junction bases: 12. The DNA for the CDR3 is TGTGCCTGTGACGTACTGGGGGATAAATCGAGGAGCTCCTGGGACACCCGACAGATGTTTTTC. Its translation is CACDVLGDKSRSSWDTRQMFF.

In its sample, this clone was seen a few times. It is likely a read error: a sequence one base away is far more abundant. This CDR3 is also generated by other DNA sequences in the sample. The CDR3 sequence is CACDVLGLTAQLFF. CDR3 DNA sequence: TGTGCCTGTGACGTACTGGGGTTGACAGCACAGCTCTTCTTT. This rearrangement joins TRDV2 to TRDJ2, with 7 positions matching TRDD3. The CDR3 runs to 14 residues. Germline CDR1 is GEAIGNYY and CDR2 is EKD.

To note about this clone: Translating this DNA gives a protein that differs at residue 5 from the TCRdb one, which belongs to a much larger clone; a read error is likely, and the protein shown is this translation. This sequence joins TRDV2 and TRDJ3; 9 positions agree with TRDD3. Trimming cost V 3 bases and J 4 bases; bases outside gene matches: 3. CDR3 length: 16 residues. CDR1 and CDR2 (germline): GEAIGNYY, EKD. The chain's CDR3 is CACDRGILWDTRQMFF. The CDR3 DNA sequence: TGTGCCTGTGACCGGGGGATACTTTGGGACACCCGACAGATGTTTTTC.

With regard to this clone: With a far larger clone one base away, a read error is the likely cause. Additional DNA sequences in this sample encode the identical CDR3. The chain recombines TRDV2 with TRDJ3; TRDD3 matches 7 bases. Germline values: CDR1 GEAIGNYY, CDR2 EKD. CDR3 length: 15 amino acids. With 4 bases clipped from V and 2 bases from J, the junction kept 1 base outside the gene matches. CDR3 nucleotide sequence: TGTGCCTGTGATTGGGGGACCTGGGACACCCGACAGATGTTTTTC. Translating gives CACDWGTWDTRQMFF.

At least ten counts were recorded for this clone. This likely traces to a read error, being one base from a far larger clone. The chain links TRDV2 to TRDJ1, with TRDD3 matching 8 bases. V was pared by 5 bases and J by 0 bases, with 4 bases of the junction left unmatched. The germline V gene has CDR1 GEAIGNYY and CDR2 EKD. The CDR3 has 14 residues. CDR3 amino acids: CACGILGDTDKLIF. The CDR3 region has the DNA TGTGCCTGTGGCATACTGGGGGACACCGATAAACTCATCTTT.

The table lists this clone with a few counts. The translation of this DNA and the TCRdb protein of a much larger clone differ at residue 3, probably owing to a read error; the protein shown here is translated from the DNA. The chain recombines TRDV3 with TRDJ3; TRDD3 matches at 11 bases. Germline V CDR1 and CDR2: TVYSNPD, GDNSRS (reference sequence). V lost 5 bases, J lost 3 bases, and 3 bases stayed unmatched. The CDR3 runs 15 residues. CDR3 amino acids: CALTGGYWDTRQMFF. DNA for the CDR3: TGTGCCCTTACTGGGGGATACTGGGACACCCGACAGATGTTTTTC.

Judged by abundance, this clone is medium-sized. The likely explanation is a read error, given a far larger clone one base away. Other nucleotide sequences from this sample produce the same CDR3. The chain combines TRDV2 with TRDJ3; the match to TRDD3 covers 7 bases. The CDR3 spans 16 residues. Germline CDR1 and CDR2: GEAIGNYY and EKD. The chain's CDR3 is CACDWGSSWDTRQMFF. The CDR3 region has the DNA TGTGCCTGTGACTGGGGGAGCTCCTGGGACACCCGCCAGATGTTTTTC.

Of note for this clone: The protein given by TCRdb reflects a much larger clone and differs at residue 14 from this DNA's translation, likely from a read error; the protein shown is the DNA's translation. This chain links TRDV2 with TRDJ2, with TRDD3 matching 9 bases. Germline lookup yields CDR1 GEAIGNYY and CDR2 EKD. The CDR3 runs 17 residues. The CDR3 sequence: CACDTRGIPSLTARLFF. CDR3 sequence (DNA): TGTGCCTGTGACACCAGGGGGATACCCTCTTTGACAGCACGACTCTTCTTT.

As to this clone: TCRdb has a much larger clone's protein, which differs at residue 10 from the translation of this DNA, likely because of a read error; what is shown is the protein translated from the DNA. This chain uses TRDV2 with TRDJ2; 7 bases are a match to TRDD3. The CDR3 consists of 20 residues. Germline loops: CDR1 GEAIGNYY, CDR2 EKD. V was clipped by 3 bases and J by 0 bases; unmatched bases: 18. CDR3 sequence (DNA): TGTGCCTGTGACCCAGTTCGATTTACTGAGGGATACCCTTTGACAGCACAACTCTTCTTT. Translation: CACDPVRFTEGYPLTAQLFF.

There are a few counts of this clone. A read error may be the cause here, since a much bigger clone is one base away. Other DNA sequences within the sample encode an identical CDR3. This sequence joins TRDV2 and TRDJ3, with TRDD3 matching over 12 bases. This CDR3 has 18 residues. Germline V gene lookup returns CDR1 GEAIGNYY and CDR2 EKD. DNA of the CDR3: TGTGCCTGTGACGGATTACTGGGGGATACCTGGGACACCCGACAGATGTTCTTC. Amino acids: CACDGLLGDTWDTRQMFF.

As for this clone: This DNA's translation and the protein TCRdb lists, from a much larger clone, do not match at residue 6, likely due to a read error; the protein shown is translated from the DNA. The V gene is TRDV2, the J gene TRDJ1; possibly TRDD3 for D (6 bases). V was trimmed by 7 bases and J by 4 bases, leaving 21 bases between them. Germline V CDR1 and CDR2: GEAIGNYY, EKD. There are 15 residues in the CDR3. The CDR3 bases are TGTGCCTGGACTGGGAGATACTCGGGCAACGATAAACTCATCTTT. Its translation: CAWTGRYSGNDKLIF.

On this clone: The TCRdb protein comes from a much larger clone and disagrees with this DNA's translation at residue 4, likely due to a read error; the protein given here is derived from the DNA. This same CDR3 is encoded by further DNA sequences in the sample. This rearrangement joins TRDV2 to TRDJ3; D may be TRDD3 (6 bases). The CDR3 has 20 residues. V was shortened by 7 bases and J by 0 bases, with 24 bases between the two germline ends. CDR1 is GEAIGNYY, CDR2 EKD, per germline. The CDR3 loop is CACGSVHLGTYSWDTRQMFF. In nucleotides, the CDR3 is TGTGCCTGCGGCTCCGTGCATCTGGGGACGTACTCCTGGGACACCCGACAGATGTTTTTC.

Turning to this clone: It is likely a read error: a sequence one base away is far more abundant. This sample includes further DNA sequences coding for the same CDR3. The V gene is TRDV2, the J gene TRDJ2; the D gene is possibly TRDD3 (6 bases). V was trimmed by 2 bases and J by 1 base, leaving 10 bases between them. Looked up from germline, CDR1 is GEAIGNYY and CDR2 is EKD. The CDR3 spans 15 residues. CDR3 sequence: CACDILGDLTAQLFF. CDR3 in DNA: TGTGCCTGTGACATACTGGGAGATTTGACAGCACAACTCTTCTTT.

With regard to this clone: This DNA translates differently at residues 4 and 10 from the TCRdb protein, which is that of a much larger clone; a read error is likely, and the protein shown is the DNA's own translation. The rearrangement links TRDV2 to TRDJ3; 8 bases fit TRDD3. The CDR3 contains 16 residues. From germline, CDR1 is GEAIGNYY and CDR2 EKD. The CDR3 is CACVTVGDWVTRQMFF. Written as DNA, the CDR3 is TGTGCCTGTGTCACCGTGGGGGATTGGGTCACCCGACAGATGTTTTTC.

This clone was counted a few times. A clone one base away is much larger, so this may be a read error. This CDR3 is also generated by other DNA sequences in the sample. The rearrangement links TRDV2 to TRDJ3; 8 nucleotides line up with TRDD3. This CDR3 spans 18 amino acids. V was pared by 7 bases and J by 0 bases, with 10 bases of the junction left unmatched. The germline V gene has CDR1 GEAIGNYY and CDR2 EKD. CDR3 in amino acids: CACDVLGASSWDTRQMFF. CDR3 sequence (DNA): TGTGCCTGCGACGTACTGGGGGCTAGCTCCTGGGACACCCGACAGATGTTTTTC.

This clone was picked up a small number of times. The protein listed by TCRdb differs at residue 13 from the translated DNA, so the DNA translation is shown. V usage is TRDV3 and J usage is TRDJ3, with 7 nucleotides matching TRDD3. This CDR3 has 17 amino acids. In germline, CDR1 is TVYSNPD, CDR2 GDNSRS (reference sequence). As DNA, the CDR3 is TGTGCCTTTAGGGCTGGGGGGACTCGGAGGGACACCCTACAGATGTTTTTC. As protein: CAFRAGGTRRDTLQMFF.

As concerns this clone: The protein that TCRdb holds for this DNA derives from a much larger clone and differs from the translated DNA at residue 13, which likely indicates a read error; the protein shown here is translated from the DNA. The V and J genes are TRDV2 and TRDJ3; TRDD3 aligns across 10 bases. Germline loops: CDR1 GEAIGNYY, CDR2 EKD. This CDR3 comprises 18 residues. CDR3 coding DNA: TGTGCCTGTGACAGGATTGGGGGATACTCCTGGGACTCCCGACAGATGTTTTTC. This translates into CACDRIGGYSWDSRQMFF.

On this clone: A much larger clone is a single base away; this may be a read error. Additional DNA sequences in this sample encode the identical CDR3. The chain links TRDV2 to TRDJ2, with 8 bases aligning to TRDD3. Germline V gene sequence: CDR1 GEAIGNYY, CDR2 EKD. Unmatched junction bases numbered 7, after V lost 4 bases and J lost 4 bases. This CDR3 contains 15 residues. The CDR3 sequence is CACDTLGIPTAQLFF. CDR3 DNA: TGTGCCTGTGATACTCTGGGGATACCGACAGCACAACTCTTCTTT.

Judged by abundance, this clone is medium-sized. This sequence may be a read error, since a much larger clone differs from it by one base. The sample contains more than one DNA sequence encoding this CDR3. The chain joins TRDV2 to TRDJ2; TRDD3 agrees at 12 bases. This CDR3 contains 16 residues. After removal of 2 bases from V and 2 bases from J, the junction contained 2 bases not matched to a gene. CDR1 is GEAIGNYY and CDR2 is EKD in the germline V gene. As DNA, the CDR3 is TGTGCCTGTGACATACTGGGGGATACCTTGACAGCACAACTCTTCTTT. Translated, it gives CACDILGDTLTAQLFF.

This clone showed up just a few times. TCRdb shows a much larger clone's protein in place of this DNA's translation, and the two differ at residue 9, likely through a read error; the protein shown is translated from the DNA. The chain uses TRDV3 and TRDJ2; 10 nucleotides line up with TRDD3. Germline loops: CDR1 TVYSNPD, CDR2 GDNSRS (reference sequence). The CDR3 is made up of 14 amino acids. CDR3 in amino acids: CASVLGDLAAQLFF. The CDR3 DNA reads TGTGCCTCCGTACTGGGGGATTTGGCAGCACAACTCTTCTTT.

With regard to this clone: A much more abundant neighbour one base away suggests this may be a read error. The sample has other DNA sequences that encode this CDR3 too. The chain links TRAV29/DV5 to TRDJ2; tentatively, D is TRDD1 or TRDD3 (5 bases each). From germline, CDR1 is NSMFDY and CDR2 ISSIKDK. This CDR3 comprises 15 residues. V was pared by 1 base and J by 0 bases, with 10 bases between. The CDR3 sequence: CAASWGIALTAQLFF. CDR3 in DNA: TGTGCAGCAAGCTGGGGAATAGCTTTGACAGCACAACTCTTCTTT.

This clone was recorded a few times. This DNA translates differently at residue 5 from the TCRdb protein, which is that of a much larger clone; a read error is likely, and the protein shown is the DNA's own translation. J is TRDJ3 and V is TRDV2; unclear D gene. The CDR3 has 18 residues. The V end was cut by 3 bases, the J end by 0 bases, with 14 bases between. The germline V gene has CDR1 GEAIGNYY and CDR2 EKD. The CDR3 is CACDAGWSSSWDTRQMFF. CDR3 DNA: TGTGCCTGTGACGCCGGATGGTCTAGCTCCTGGGACACCCGACAGATGTTTTTC.

This clone was found a few times. TCRdb assigns this DNA the protein of a much larger clone, which departs from its translation at residue 8; this likely reflects a read error, and the protein shown comes from translating the DNA. The J gene corresponds to TRDJ2; a V gene call is absent; the table gives TRDD3 as D, unverified against the DNA. The DNA end is a closer match to TRDJ1, so the J assignment may be wrong. This CDR3 contains 12 residues. In DNA form, the CDR3 reads TGTGCCTGTGACACTGGGGGATCTAAACTCATCTTT. Encoded protein: CACDTGGSKLIF.

This clone is categorized as large (0.1 to 1%). This chain connects TRDV2 to TRDJ2; 10 positions match TRDD3. Germline V CDR1 and CDR2: GEAIGNYY, EKD. CDR3 length equals 16 residues. Unmatched junction bases numbered 5, after V lost 1 base and J lost 4 bases. The CDR3 loop is CACDTGGIRGTAQLFF. DNA for the CDR3: TGTGCCTGTGACACGGGGGGGATACGCGGGACAGCACAACTCTTCTTT.

This clone was seen a few times. A far larger clone is just one base off, so this is likely a read error. Other DNA sequences in the same sample also yield this CDR3. In DNA form, the CDR3 reads TGTGCCTGTGACGTACTGGGGGACTCCTGGGACACCCGACAGATGTTCTTC. Its translation is CACDVLGDSWDTRQMFF. This rearrangement joins TRDV2 to TRDJ3; 9 nucleotides match TRDD3. Germline loops: CDR1 GEAIGNYY, CDR2 EKD. The CDR3 is 17 residues long.